A selection of T cell receptor beta chains follows, all from one sample in a study of human T cells and chemical hapten exposure. TCRdb reanalysed the RACE reads using MiXCR and keeps one entry per CDR3 protein. The table lists about 52,000 distinct CDR3 sequences, 9.9% of them singletons. Sequenced material: whole blood, taken in connection with sensitization to the hapten diphenylcyclopropenone (DPC). Receptor source: a woman aged 35 to 49 with alopecia areata. Some clones in this sample may be carry-over from other donors' samples. Both conserved end residues are part of each CDR3. The D gene is left open where the match is weak. A clone size is listed for some rows: how often the clone was seen (once, few, many), or a class if it is expanded.

clone size: many
J gene: TRBJ1-1
D gene: .
V gene: TRBV11-2
CDR3 protein: CASSLADRPIEAFF
CDR3 DNA: TGTGCCAGCAGCTTGGCAGACAGACCCATTGAAGCTTTCTTT

clone size: .
J gene: TRBJ1-5
D gene: .
V gene: TRBV19
CDR3 protein: CASGQGNGNQPQHF
CDR3 DNA: TGTGCCAGTGGGCAGGGGAATGGCAATCAGCCCCAGCATTTT

clone size: few
J gene: TRBJ2-2
D gene: .
V gene: TRBV5-4
CDR3 protein: CASSLDRANYPTGELFF
CDR3 DNA: TGTGCCAGCAGCTTGGATCGGGCGAATTATCCGACCGGGGAGCTGTTTTTT

clone size: .
J gene: TRBJ1-1
D gene: .
V gene: TRBV5-6
CDR3 protein: CASSFEEMNTEAFF
CDR3 DNA: TGTGCCAGCAGCTTTGAGGAGATGAACACTGAAGCTTTCTTT

clone size: many
J gene: TRBJ2-3
D gene: .
V gene: TRBV7-3
CDR3 protein: CASSLYFGGRGDTQYF
CDR3 DNA: TGTGCCAGCAGCTTATATTTCGGGGGTCGGGGAGATACGCAGTATTTT

clone size: once
J gene: TRBJ2-3
D gene: .
V gene: TRBV9
CDR3 protein: CASSVAAGQRTDTQYF
CDR3 DNA: TGTGCCAGCAGCGTAGCGGCGGGGCAACGCACAGATACGCAGTATTTT

clone size: .
J gene: TRBJ1-1
D gene: .
V gene: TRBV30
CDR3 protein: CAWSGLARTEAFF
CDR3 DNA: TGTGCCTGGAGTGGCCTAGCGCGCACTGAAGCTTTCTTT

clone size: many
J gene: TRBJ2-3
D gene: .
V gene: TRBV20-1
CDR3 protein: CSAREPNTDTQYF
CDR3 DNA: TGCAGTGCTAGGGAACCTAACACAGATACGCAGTATTTT

clone size: few
J gene: TRBJ2-6
D gene: .
V gene: TRBV18
CDR3 protein: CASSPLGPRRGANVLTF
CDR3 DNA: TGTGCCAGCTCACCACTCGGTCCTCGGCGAGGGGCCAACGTCCTGACTTTC

clone size: many
J gene: TRBJ2-1
D gene: TRBD2
V gene: TRBV20-1
CDR3 protein: CSARDPGVTGTSDISPQFF
CDR3 DNA: TGCAGTGCTAGAGACCCGGGGGTGACCGGGACTAGCGATATCTCGCCGCAGTTCTTC

clone size: few
J gene: TRBJ1-1
D gene: .
V gene: TRBV30
CDR3 protein: CAWSPSPGNTEAFF
CDR3 DNA: TGTGCCTGGAGTCCATCCCCCGGGAACACTGAAGCTTTCTTT

clone size: few
J gene: TRBJ2-5
D gene: .
V gene: TRBV11-2
CDR3 protein: CASSLDRGTQYF
CDR3 DNA: TGTGCCAGCAGCTTAGATCGCGGGACCCAGTACTTC

clone size: few
J gene: TRBJ2-7
D gene: .
V gene: TRBV7-9
CDR3 protein: CASSSEIYEQYF
CDR3 DNA: TGTGCCAGCAGCTCCGAGATCTACGAGCAGTACTTC

clone size: few
J gene: TRBJ2-5
D gene: TRBD1
V gene: TRBV12-3/TRBV12-4
CDR3 protein: CASSKGQGQETQYF
CDR3 DNA: TGTGCCAGCAGCAAGGGACAGGGACAAGAGACCCAGTACTTC

clone size: .
J gene: TRBJ1-2
D gene: TRBD1
V gene: TRBV5-4
CDR3 protein: CASSAERDSSYGYTF
CDR3 DNA: TGTGCCAGCAGCGCAGAGAGGGACAGTTCCTATGGCTACACCTTC

clone size: few
J gene: TRBJ2-3
D gene: .
V gene: TRBV3-1
CDR3 protein: CASSHRQSPLGDTQYF
CDR3 DNA: TGTGCCAGCAGCCACCGACAGTCCCCGTTGGGAGATACGCAGTATTTT

clone size: .
J gene: TRBJ2-7
D gene: TRBD1
V gene: TRBV20-1
CDR3 protein: CSPIGDRDEQYF
CDR3 DNA: TGCAGTCCGATAGGGGACAGGGACGAGCAGTACTTC

clone size: few
J gene: TRBJ1-1
D gene: .
V gene: TRBV7-9
CDR3 protein: CASRLGGTEAFF
CDR3 DNA: TGTGCCAGCCGCTTAGGGGGCACTGAAGCTTTCTTT

clone size: many
J gene: TRBJ2-1
D gene: TRBD2
V gene: TRBV29-1
CDR3 protein: CSVATSGGWNEQFF
CDR3 DNA: TGCAGCGTTGCCACTAGCGGGGGGTGGAATGAGCAGTTCTTC

clone size: .
J gene: TRBJ2-3
D gene: .
V gene: TRBV15
CDR3 protein: CATSRVRLRGHTDTQYF
CDR3 DNA: TGTGCCACCAGCAGAGTAAGGTTGCGGGGGCACACAGATACGCAGTATTTT

clone size: few
J gene: TRBJ2-5
D gene: .
V gene: TRBV7-2
CDR3 protein: CASSLRLNQETQYF
CDR3 DNA: TGTGCCAGCAGCTTAAGACTAAACCAAGAGACCCAGTACTTC